One T cell receptor (beta chain) is described in this entry. What it recognizes is unknown. At one boundary the junction diverges from the germline segment, which might be a read error. This sample stems from a study of shared clonotypes between healthy human individuals. General study points: What naive subsets generally showed was a larger estimated richness than memory subsets showed.

Looked up from germline, CDR1 is SSHAT and CDR2 is FNYEAQ (reference sequence). The CDR3 has 14 residues. The input for sorted-subset replicate PCRs was around 0.2 ug DNA, around 30,000 T cell genomes. Repertoires were generated with immunoSEQ multiplex PCR, while TCRdb's copy carries only in-frame clones and drops some. Of nearly 1,000,000 clones detected, less than 85% appear once; the ten largest clones hold roughly 1.5%. The source of this sequence is a young man in good health. Sequences were obtained from memory CD4+ T cells sorted from blood. Subset here: CD45RA-negative fraction. This sequence joins TRBV7-7 and TRBJ2-2; D may be TRBD2 (5 bases). Here the CDR3 reads CASSSGLSGGELFF. CDR3 nucleotides: TGTGCTAGCAGCTCAGGACTTTCCGGCGGGGAGCTGTTTTTT. Drawing the rest from reference TRBV7-7 and TRBJ2-2, the complete variable domain is GAGVSQSPRYKVTKRGQDVTLRCDPISSHATLYWYQQALGQGPEFLTYFNYEAQPDKSGLPSDRFSAERPEGSISTLTIQRTEQRDSAMYRCASSSGLSGGELFFGEGSRLTVL.